The 22 T cell receptor beta chains presented below share a single source sample, sequenced in a study of blood T cells in healthy people across ages. Primers used in a second PCR of about 6 to 11 cycles were a sample-barcoded 5' primer and a J-beta primer mix. From the 5' RACE reads, TCRdb called clonotypes with MiXCR, one entry per CDR3 protein. The top ten clones hold roughly 40% of a sample with 780,000 or so distinct CDR3 sequences, 53% of them seen once. Sequencing was done on a sample of blood. These receptors were obtained from a man older than 75 in good health.

The rearrangement links TRBV28 to TRBJ1-4, with 10 bases matching TRBD1. Germline-derived CDR1 and CDR2 are MDHEN and SYDVKM. The junction had 2 bases not matched to a gene; V was cut back by 6 bases and J by 7 bases. The CDR3 extends over 13 amino acids. The CDR3, as DNA: TGTGCCAGCAGGGGGACAGGGGTTGAAAAACTGTTTTTT. It specifies CASRGTGVEKLFF.

The chain employs TRBV4-2 and TRBJ2-5; possibly TRBD2 for D (5 bases). Germline V lookup: CDR1 LGHNA, CDR2 YNFKEQ. Trimming pared 2 bases from V and 7 bases from J, leaving 8 bases between. The CDR3 is 12 amino acids. The CDR3 sequence is CASSQPEGTQYF. The CDR3, as DNA: TGTGCCAGCAGCCAACCAGAGGGGACCCAGTACTTC.

This clonotype was seen more than once but under ten times. The rearrangement links TRBV7-2 to TRBJ2-3, with D possibly matching TRBD2 (6 bases). Looked up from germline, CDR1 is SGHTA and CDR2 is FQGNSA. Trimming took 4 bases from V and 9 from J, leaving 14 bases between them. The CDR3 loop spans 13 amino acids. CDR3 sequence reads: CASSSERVSTQYF. Here the CDR3 DNA reads TGTGCCAGCAGCTCGGAGCGGGTTTCAACGCAGTATTTT.

This chain uses TRBV5-1 with TRBJ2-6, with a possible D match to TRBD1 (5 bases). The germline gives CDR1 SGHRS, CDR2 YFSETQ. The V gene lost 4 bases and the J gene lost 0 bases, with 8 bases spanning the gap. The CDR3 contains 15 residues. CDR3 DNA: TGCGCCAGCAGCGCAGGGAACTCTGGGGCCAACGTCCTGACTTTC. Translation: CASSAGNSGANVLTF.

The V call is TRBV3-1, the J call TRBJ2-4; the D gene is possibly TRBD1 (6 bases). CDR1 and CDR2 from the germline V gene are LGHDT and YNNKEL (reference sequence). V was pared by 4 bases and J by 7 bases, with 14 bases between. The CDR3 sequence is 14 residues long. The CDR3 spells CASSLRDKQNIQYF. CDR3 DNA: TGTGCCAGCAGCCTCCGGGACAAGCAGAACATTCAGTACTTC.

This clonotype was seen a few times. This rearrangement joins TRBV20-1 to TRBJ1-6; D call uncertain. The CDR3 contains 17 residues. Germline loops: CDR1 DFQATT, CDR2 SNEGSKA (reference sequence). V dropped 0 bases and J dropped 2 bases, with 14 bases sitting between them. This chain's CDR3 is CSARDLGAGAYNSPLHF. The CDR3 region has the DNA TGCAGTGCTAGAGATCTGGGCGCGGGAGCCTATAATTCACCCCTCCACTTT.

The chain couples TRBV12-3 or TRBV12-4 to TRBJ2-4; TRBD1 agrees at 7 bases. The CDR3 spans 17 residues. The V segment lost 1 base and the J segment 0 bases; nucleotides outside the gene matches: 6. The CDR3 coding sequence is TGTGCCAGCAGTTTAGTCGGACAGGAGGTAGCCAAAAACATTCAGTACTTC. Its translation is CASSLVGQEVAKNIQYF.

CDR3 sequence (DNA): TGCAGTGCTAGGGGGACAGCGAACACCGGGGAGCTGTTTTTT. Translated: CSARGTANTGELFF. This chain joins TRBV20-1 and TRBJ2-2; TRBD1 matches 7 bases. The V gene end was trimmed by 3 bases and the J gene end by 0 bases; junction bases not matched to a gene: 1. The germline gives CDR1 DFQATT, CDR2 SNEGSKA (reference sequence). The CDR3 has 14 residues.

The J gene is TRBJ2-3, the V gene TRBV20-1; a weak D match, TRBD2 (6 bases). CDR1 DFQATT and CDR2 SNEGSKA come from the germline V gene (reference sequence). V gave up 6 bases and J gave up 2 bases, with 18 bases separating them. CDR3 length: 15 residues. This CDR3 reads CSAPAGGDVTDTQYF. As DNA, the CDR3 is TGCAGTGCCCCGGCGGGCGGGGACGTCACAGATACGCAGTATTTT.

The CDR3 sequence is CASSLSGTGLPCEQYF. CDR3 sequence (DNA): TGTGCCAGCAGCCTCTCCGGGACAGGGCTCCCCTGCGAGCAGTACTTC. The chain recombines TRBV7-2 with TRBJ2-7; the match to TRBD1 covers 9 bases. V gave up 5 bases and J gave up 6 bases; unmatched junction bases: 14. CDR1 is SGHTA and CDR2 is FQGNSA in the germline V gene. This CDR3 contains 16 residues.

V gene TRBV3-1 combines with J gene TRBJ1-1; the D gene is possibly TRBD1 (5 bases). CDR3 length: 16 amino acids. The ends were cut back, 1 base at V and 3 bases at J, with 15 bases in the middle. CDR1 and CDR2 from the germline V gene are LGHDT and YNNKEL (reference sequence). CDR3 in amino acids: CASSQGDRRGYTEAFF. CDR3 DNA sequence: TGTGCCAGCAGCCAAGGTGACAGACGGGGGTACACTGAAGCTTTCTTT. Combining the CDR3 with reference TRBV3-1 and TRBJ1-1 gives the whole variable domain DTAVSQTPKYLVTQMGNDKSIKCEQNLGHDTMYWYKQDSKKFLKIMFSYNNKELIINETVPNRFSPKSPDKAHLNLHINSLELGDSAVYFCASSQGDRRGYTEAFFGQGTRLTVV.

The chain carries TRBV29-1 and TRBJ2-3; 9 positions agree with TRBD2. V lost 6 bases, J lost 5 bases, and 12 bases stayed unmatched. The CDR3 totals 15 residues. CDR1 SQVTM and CDR2 ANQGSEA come from the germline V gene. The CDR3 nucleotides are TGCAGCGTCCGGGGGGCGGGAGGGCCACAAGATACGCAGTATTTT. Its translation: CSVRGAGGPQDTQYF.

This clonotype was observed once. The rearrangement links TRBV15 to TRBJ2-1; the match to TRBD1 covers 10 bases. From germline, CDR1 is LNHNV and CDR2 YYDKDF (reference sequence). The length of the CDR3 is 16 residues. The V segment lost 1 base and the J segment 10 bases; nucleotides outside the gene matches: 10. CDR3 nucleotide sequence: TGTGCCACCAGCAGAGCCCCGACAGGGGGCGAAAAGGAGCAGTTCTTC. Translation gives CATSRAPTGGEKEQFF.

The chain couples TRBV5-1 to TRBJ2-1; D not certain. The V end lost 0 bases, the J end lost 1 base, and 8 bases lay between the germline ends. The CDR3 is 15 amino acids. Germline assignment: CDR1 SGHRS and CDR2 YFSETQ. The DNA for the CDR3 is TGCGCCAGCAGCTTGGGGCAGGCTTCCTACAATGAGCAGTTCTTC. It yields the protein CASSLGQASYNEQFF.

This rearrangement joins TRBV3-1 to TRBJ2-3, with a weak D call TRBD2 (5 bases). Germline CDR1 and CDR2: LGHDT and YNNKEL (reference sequence). V was clipped by 4 bases and J by 14 bases, with 22 bases between them. This CDR3 is 14 amino acids long. As DNA, the CDR3 is TGTGCCAGCAGCCCCCCGGGGAAGCACAGATACGCGTATTTT. It yields the protein CASSPPGKHRYAYF.

This chain uses TRBV6-1 with TRBJ2-5; 7 bases map to TRBD1. The length of the CDR3 is 14 residues. The germline gives CDR1 MNHNS, CDR2 SASEGT. J lost 11 bases, V lost 10 bases, and 19 bases had no gene match. The DNA for the CDR3 is TGTGCCACCGAGACCGGGACAGCATACAATGAGCAGTACTTC. It is translated as CATETGTAYNEQYF.

This clonotype showed up just a few times. The chain has TRBV29-1 and TRBJ1-2; D unclear. The germline CDR1 and CDR2 sequences are SQVTM and ANQGSEA. CDR3 length: 13 amino acids. V was shortened by 6 bases and J by 7 bases, with 18 bases between the two germline ends. This CDR3 is CSVPSGDWGGYTF. The CDR3 nucleotides are TGCAGCGTCCCCTCGGGAGATTGGGGTGGCTACACCTTC.

This clonotype has a handful of counts. The rearrangement uses TRBV24-1 and TRBJ2-2, with 10 bases fitting TRBD2. This CDR3 has 17 amino acids. Per germline, CDR1 KGHDR and CDR2 SFDVKD. The ends lost 4 bases at V and 0 bases at J; junction bases unmatched: 4. The CDR3 region is CATSDPGLAANTGELFF. The CDR3 nucleotides are TGTGCCACCAGTGACCCCGGACTAGCGGCGAACACCGGGGAGCTGTTTTTT.

Only a few counts were recorded for this clonotype. The J gene is TRBJ1-5, the V gene TRBV18; D call uncertain. With 8 bases removed from V and 0 bases from J, the gap between germline ends came to 8 bases. CDR3 size: 13 residues. Germline V gene sequence: CDR1 KGHSH, CDR2 LQKENI. The CDR3 nucleotides read TGTGCCAGCAGTCCGTATAGCAATCAGCCCCAGCATTTT. Translating it yields CASSPYSNQPQHF.

The chain couples TRBV20-1 to TRBJ2-1; TRBD2 aligns across 11 bases. This CDR3 spans 16 amino acids. Germline lookup yields CDR1 DFQATT and CDR2 SNEGSKA (reference sequence). V shed 0 bases and J 9 bases; nucleotides not matched to a gene: 10. CDR3 amino acids: CSARDGLAGGPSEQFF. The CDR3 DNA reads TGCAGTGCTAGAGATGGCTTAGCGGGAGGGCCCAGTGAGCAGTTCTTC.

As for this clonotype: Mismatch with germline at one junction end may stem from a read error. The chain uses TRBV11-2 and TRBJ2-4; no clear D gene. Germline loops: CDR1 SGHAT, CDR2 FQNNGV. The CDR3 contains 12 residues. The chain's CDR3 is CTSSLSTPEQYF. The CDR3, as DNA: TGTACCAGCAGCTTGTCTACTCCGGAGCAGTACTTC. The whole variable domain, filled in from reference TRBV11-2 and TRBJ2-4, reads EAGVAQSPRYKIIEKRQSVAFWCNPISGHATLYWYQQILGQGPKLLIQFQNNGVVDDSQLPKDRFSAERLKGVDSTLKIQPAKLEDSAVYLCTSSLSTPEQYFGAGTRLSVL.

In its sample, this clonotype was seen a few times. The V call is TRBV29-1, the J call TRBJ2-7; 10 bases line up with TRBD1. The ends lost 7 bases at V and 5 bases at J; junction bases unmatched: 11. CDR3 size: 14 residues. Germline CDR1 and CDR2: SQVTM and ANQGSEA. In nucleotides, the CDR3 is TGCAGCGCCTCCCGGGACAGGGGATCAAACGAGCAGTACTTC. Protein sequence: CSASRDRGSNEQYF.